A single T cell receptor (beta chain) is shown here with its context. The V gene end was trimmed by 5 bases and the J gene end by 4 bases; junction bases not matched to a gene: 7. Germline V CDR1 and CDR2: SEHNR, FQNEAQ (reference sequence). The CDR3 covers 15 residues. The record originates from a study of blood T cell repertoires in COVID-19. The table came from immunoSEQ multiplex PCR; TCRdb's copy has only in-frame clones and leaves some out. This sample carries around 70,000 clones, around 86% of them seen once, and the ten largest clones take roughly 12%. The sequencing sample was made of peripheral blood. The chain is built from TRBV7-9 and TRBJ1-4; 7 nucleotides agree with TRBD1. The origin of this receptor is a human donor in a cohort sampled during active COVID-19. CDR3 DNA sequence: TGTGCCAGCAGCCGCCGACAGGGACGTAATGAAAAACTGTTTTTT. It translates to CASSRRQGRNEKLFF.